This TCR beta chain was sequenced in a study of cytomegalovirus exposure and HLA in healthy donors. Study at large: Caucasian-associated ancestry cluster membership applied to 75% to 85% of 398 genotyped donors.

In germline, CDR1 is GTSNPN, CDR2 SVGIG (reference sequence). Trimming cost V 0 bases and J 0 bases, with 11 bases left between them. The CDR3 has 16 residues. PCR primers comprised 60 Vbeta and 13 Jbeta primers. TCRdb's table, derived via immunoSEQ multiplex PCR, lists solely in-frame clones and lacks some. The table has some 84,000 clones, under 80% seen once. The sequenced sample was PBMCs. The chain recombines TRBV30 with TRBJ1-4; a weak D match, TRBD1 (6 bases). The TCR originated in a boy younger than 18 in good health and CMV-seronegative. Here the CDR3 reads CAWSVPRGATNEKLFF. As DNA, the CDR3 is TGTGCCTGGAGTGTCCCCAGGGGCGCAACTAATGAAAAACTGTTTTTT.